This TCR beta chain was identified during a study of spatial heterogeneity in lung cancer. Looking at the study overall: Each unique TCR and UMI combination was seen more than ten times on average in raw reads.

Time point: sample taken at primary tumor resection. Donors were roughly 70 untreated early-stage non-small cell lung cancer patients. In each case, whole RNA from tumor, nontumor lung or frozen PBMC was sequenced unsorted. Study conclusions and caveats: In tumors, expanded intratumoral alpha and beta TCR counts tracked mutation counts. As ubiquitous and regional nonsynonymous mutations varied, counts of ubiquitous and regional expanded TCRs tracked them, respectively.

The CDR3 spans 16 residues. V gave up 6 bases and J gave up 6 bases; unmatched junction bases: 16. Germline CDR1 and CDR2: MDHEN and SYDVKM. This clonotype was recorded many times. Its antigen is unknown. MiXCR was run by TCRdb on the 5' RACE reads, yielding one entry per CDR3 protein. The sample consists of 8,000 or so distinct CDR3 sequences, around 7% of them appearing once. The chain uses TRBV28 and TRBJ2-7, with 8 bases matching TRBD2. The TCR comes from a male donor with early-stage non-small cell lung cancer. Sample: lung tumor tissue, taken at surgery. The CDR3: CASSLKRVREGCEQYF. The CDR3 DNA is TGTGCCAGCAGCCTAAAAAGAGTTCGGGAGGGGTGCGAGCAGTACTTC.